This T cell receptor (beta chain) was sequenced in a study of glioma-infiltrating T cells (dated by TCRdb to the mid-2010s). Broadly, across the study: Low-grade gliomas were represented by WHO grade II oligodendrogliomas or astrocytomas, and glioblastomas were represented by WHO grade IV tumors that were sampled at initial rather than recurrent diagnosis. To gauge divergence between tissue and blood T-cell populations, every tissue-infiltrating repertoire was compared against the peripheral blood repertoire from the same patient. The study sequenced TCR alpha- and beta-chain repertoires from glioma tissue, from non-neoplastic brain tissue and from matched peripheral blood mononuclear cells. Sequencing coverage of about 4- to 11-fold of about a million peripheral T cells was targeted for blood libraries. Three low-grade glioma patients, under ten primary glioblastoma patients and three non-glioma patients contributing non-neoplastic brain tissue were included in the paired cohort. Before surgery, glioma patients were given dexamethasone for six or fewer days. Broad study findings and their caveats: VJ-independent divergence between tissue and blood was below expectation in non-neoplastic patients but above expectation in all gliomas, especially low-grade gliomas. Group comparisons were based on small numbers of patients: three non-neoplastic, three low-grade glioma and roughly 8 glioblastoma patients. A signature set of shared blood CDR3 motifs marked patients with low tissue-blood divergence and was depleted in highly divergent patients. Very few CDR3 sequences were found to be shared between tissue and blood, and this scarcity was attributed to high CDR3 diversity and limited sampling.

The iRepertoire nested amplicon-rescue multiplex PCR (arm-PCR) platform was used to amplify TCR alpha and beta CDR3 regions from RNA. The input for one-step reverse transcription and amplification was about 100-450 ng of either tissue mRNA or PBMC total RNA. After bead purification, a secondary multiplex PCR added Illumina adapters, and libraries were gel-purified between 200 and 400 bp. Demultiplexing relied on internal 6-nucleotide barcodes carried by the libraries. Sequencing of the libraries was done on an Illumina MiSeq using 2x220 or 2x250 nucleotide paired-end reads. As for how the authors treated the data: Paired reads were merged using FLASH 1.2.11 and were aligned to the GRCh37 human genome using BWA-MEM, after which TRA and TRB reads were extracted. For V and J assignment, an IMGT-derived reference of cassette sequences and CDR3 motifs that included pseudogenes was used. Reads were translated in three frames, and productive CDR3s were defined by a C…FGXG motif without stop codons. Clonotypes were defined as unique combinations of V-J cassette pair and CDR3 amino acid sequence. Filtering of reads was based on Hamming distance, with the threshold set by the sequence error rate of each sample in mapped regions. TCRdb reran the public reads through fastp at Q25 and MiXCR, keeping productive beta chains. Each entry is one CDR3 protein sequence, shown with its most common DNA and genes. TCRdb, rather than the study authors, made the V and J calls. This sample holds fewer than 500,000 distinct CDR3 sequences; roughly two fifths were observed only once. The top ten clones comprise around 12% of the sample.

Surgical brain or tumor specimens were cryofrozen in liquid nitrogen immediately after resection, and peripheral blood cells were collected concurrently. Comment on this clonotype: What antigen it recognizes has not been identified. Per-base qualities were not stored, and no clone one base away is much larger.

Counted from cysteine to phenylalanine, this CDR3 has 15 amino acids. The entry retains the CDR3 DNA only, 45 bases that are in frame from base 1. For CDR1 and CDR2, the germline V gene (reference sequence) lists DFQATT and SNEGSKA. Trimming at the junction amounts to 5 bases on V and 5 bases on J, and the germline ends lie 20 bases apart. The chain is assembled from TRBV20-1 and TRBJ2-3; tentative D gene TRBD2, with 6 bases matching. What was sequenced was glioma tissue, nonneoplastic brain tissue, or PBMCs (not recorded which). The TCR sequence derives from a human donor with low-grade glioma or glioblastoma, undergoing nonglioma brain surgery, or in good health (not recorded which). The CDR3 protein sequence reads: CSAGKEGLEGDTQYF. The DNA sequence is TGCAGTGCTGGGAAGGAGGGCCTCGAGGGAGATACGCAGTATTTT.